This record covers a single T cell receptor (beta chain). This specimen comes from a study of blood T cell repertoires in COVID-19. Study information: Sources were T cells, B-cell-depleted T cells, or PBMCs; the material itself was cDNA or gDNA.

The junction had 11 bases not matched to a gene; V was cut back by 2 bases and J by 7 bases. Per germline, CDR1 LNHNV and CDR2 YYDKDF (reference sequence). This CDR3 spans 17 amino acids. Two consecutive negative NP/OP PCR tests, clearance, or resolved symptoms defined Cohort 3 recovery. As handled by the study authors: Nucleated cell number was recorded as an estimate derived from reference gene primer amplification. Using immunoSEQ multiplex PCR, the repertoire was profiled, and TCRdb retains in-frame clones only, with some absent. D and trimming were read from the DNA, whereas the V and J calls and clone size are those reported in that table. The sample lists 200,000 or so clones, 70% to 90% occurring once.

The chain couples TRBV15 to TRBJ2-1, with 10 bases identical to TRBD2. This TCR derives from a man in his thirties or forties who had recovered from COVID-19. The sequencing input was PBMCs or T cells enriched from blood (not recorded which). The CDR3, as DNA: TGTGCCACCAGCAGATCCCTACCGTCTAGCGGGAGTAATGAGCAGTTCTTC. Its translation: CATSRSLPSSGSNEQFF.